A single sample gave rise to the 6 T cell receptor beta chains below, sequenced in a study of T cells in Graves' hyperthyroidism and ophthalmopathy. Amplified regions were TCR beta CDR3 sequences from RNA transcripts. TCR CDR3 underwent first-round RT-PCR with the HTBI primer set. TCRdb reprocessed the multiplex PCR reads via MiXCR and lists one record per CDR3 protein. Among about 480,000 distinct CDR3 sequences listed, over 13% were seen once. The sample was blood. The source of these receptors is a woman aged 18-29 years with Graves' hyperthyroidism.

This clonotype was observed many times. CDR3 bases: TGCAGTGCGGTACAGGGGGCGCAGGGTACTGAAGCTTTCTTT. Amino acids: CSAVQGAQGTEAFF. The chain carries TRBV20-1 and TRBJ1-1; 9 bases align to TRBD1. The CDR3 is made up of 14 amino acids. Unmatched junction bases numbered 10, after V lost 6 bases and J lost 5 bases. Germline CDR1 reads DFQATT; CDR2 reads SNEGSKA (reference sequence).

The table lists this clonotype with a few counts. The gene calls are TRBV5-5 and TRBJ2-3; 9 positions match TRBD2. J was trimmed by 1 base and V by 4 bases; bases with no gene match: 7. The length of the CDR3 is 16 residues. Germline V gene data show CDR1 as SGHKS and CDR2 as YYEKEE (reference sequence). CDR3 region: CASSRLSGGGTDTQYF. The CDR3 DNA follows: TGTGCCAGCAGCCGCCTTAGCGGGGGTGGCACAGATACGCAGTATTTT.

This clonotype was found many times. The V and J genes are TRBV10-3 and TRBJ2-6, with 7 bases fitting TRBD1. This CDR3 spans 17 amino acids. Per the germline V gene, CDR1 is ENHRY and CDR2 is SYGVKD. Trimming took 10 bases from V and 0 from J; bases not matched to a gene: 12. CDR3 in amino acids: CATGWGQLYSGANVLTF. CDR3 coding DNA: TGTGCCACGGGTTGGGGACAGCTTTACTCTGGGGCCAACGTCCTGACTTTC.

This chain links TRBV20-1 with TRBJ2-3; D perhaps matches TRBD1 (5 bases). This CDR3 comprises 14 residues. Germline CDR1 reads DFQATT; CDR2 reads SNEGSKA (reference sequence). CDR3 sequence: CNAPQASSTDTQYF. The CDR3 DNA follows: TGCAATGCACCACAGGCTTCTAGCACAGATACGCAGTATTTT.

This clonotype appeared a few times. The chain links TRBV30 to TRBJ2-2; 11 bases align to TRBD1. CDR3 size: 14 residues. Trimming took 4 bases from V and 5 from J; bases not matched to a gene: 3. Germline values: CDR1 GTSNPN, CDR2 SVGIG (reference sequence). The CDR3 sequence is CAWTGQGGTGELFF. For the CDR3, the DNA is TGTGCCTGGACGGGACAGGGGGGAACCGGGGAGCTGTTTTTT.

This clonotype was observed at least ten times. The rearrangement links TRBV5-4 to TRBJ2-7; D is perhaps TRBD1 (7 bases). Germline lookup yields CDR1 SGHNT and CDR2 YYREEE (reference sequence). The V and J ends lost 0 bases and 3 bases respectively, with 13 bases between them. The CDR3 has 15 residues. Here the CDR3 reads CASSLAAGGHYEQYV. DNA of the CDR3: TGTGCCAGCAGCTTGGCCGCAGGGGGGCACTACGAGCAGTACGTC.